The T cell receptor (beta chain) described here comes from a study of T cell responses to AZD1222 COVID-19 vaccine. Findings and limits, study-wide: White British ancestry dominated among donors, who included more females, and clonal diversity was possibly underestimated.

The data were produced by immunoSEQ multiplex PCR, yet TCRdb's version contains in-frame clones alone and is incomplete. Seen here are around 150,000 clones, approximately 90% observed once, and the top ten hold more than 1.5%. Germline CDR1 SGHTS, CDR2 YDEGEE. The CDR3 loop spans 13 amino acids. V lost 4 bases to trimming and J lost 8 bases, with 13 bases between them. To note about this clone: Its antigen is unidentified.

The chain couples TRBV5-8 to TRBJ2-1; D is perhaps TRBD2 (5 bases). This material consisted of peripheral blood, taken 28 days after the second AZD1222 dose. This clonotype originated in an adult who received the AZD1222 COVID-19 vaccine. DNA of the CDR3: TGTGCCAGCAGCCCCGAGGGTCGGGATGAGCAGTTCTTC. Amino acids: CASSPEGRDEQFF. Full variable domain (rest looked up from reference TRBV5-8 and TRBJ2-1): EAGVTQSPTHLIKTRGQQATLRCSPISGHTSVYWYQQALGLGLQFLLWYDEGEERNRGNFPPRFSGRQFPNYSSELNVNALELEDSALYLCASSPEGRDEQFFGPGTRLTVL.